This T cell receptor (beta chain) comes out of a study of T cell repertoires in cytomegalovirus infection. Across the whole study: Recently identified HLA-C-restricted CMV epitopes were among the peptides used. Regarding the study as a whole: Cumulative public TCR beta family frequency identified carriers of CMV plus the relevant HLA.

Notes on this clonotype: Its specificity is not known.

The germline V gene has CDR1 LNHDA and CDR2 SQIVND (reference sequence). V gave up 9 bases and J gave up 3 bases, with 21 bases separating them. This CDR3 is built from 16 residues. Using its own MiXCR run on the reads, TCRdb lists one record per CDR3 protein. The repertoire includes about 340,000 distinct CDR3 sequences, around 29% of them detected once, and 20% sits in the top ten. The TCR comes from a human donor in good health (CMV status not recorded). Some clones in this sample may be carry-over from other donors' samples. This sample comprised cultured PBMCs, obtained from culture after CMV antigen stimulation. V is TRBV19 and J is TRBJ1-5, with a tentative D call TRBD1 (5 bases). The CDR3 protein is CARPGGTGTLNQPQHF. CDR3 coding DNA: TGTGCCAGGCCGGGGGGGACCGGAACTCTCAATCAGCCCCAGCATTTT.